Shown below are 25 T cell receptor beta chains from a single sample sequenced in a study of T-cell reconstitution after alpha-beta-depleted transplantation in children (dated by TCRdb to about 2016). Library method: PCR. Sequencing took place on an Illumina HiSeq 2500. TCR library preparation used molecular barcoding, with unique molecular identifiers applied to normalize quantification of the TCRbeta repertoire. Starting from the raw public reads, TCRdb applied fastp trimming at Q25, assembled clones with MiXCR and retained in-frame beta chains. CDR3 protein duplicates are merged, each entry listing the most common genes and DNA. Present in this sample are about 610,000 distinct CDR3 sequences, roughly 10% of which were seen just once. The ten largest clones add up to 3.5% to 5% of the sample. The sample was PBMCs from the stem cell graft donor, taken from the stem cell graft. These receptors were obtained from a human donor who donated a stem cell graft to a child with acute myeloid leukemia.

The V call is TRBV27, the J call TRBJ2-5; possibly TRBD1 for D (6 bases). V gave up 4 bases and J gave up 4 bases, with 13 bases separating them. Germline CDR1 reads MNHEY; CDR2 reads SMNVEV (reference sequence). The CDR3 is 14 amino acids. The CDR3 DNA reads TGTGCCAGCAGTTCAACAGGGTGGGGAGAGACCCAGTACTTC. As protein: CASSSTGWGETQYF.

This chain uses TRBV30 with TRBJ2-4; 7 nucleotides agree with TRBD1. CDR3 length: 15 residues. J lost 1 base, V lost 4 bases, and 7 bases had no gene match. Per germline, CDR1 GTSNPN and CDR2 SVGIG (reference sequence). The CDR3 sequence: CAWKGGALAKNIQYF. DNA of the CDR3: TGTGCCTGGAAAGGGGGCGCCCTCGCCAAAAACATTCAGTACTTC.

In this sample, this clonotype turned up many times. The gene calls are TRBV7-2 and TRBJ2-3; unclear D gene. CDR1 is SGHTA, CDR2 FQGNSA, per germline. This CDR3 region has 12 residues. V was clipped by 2 bases and J by 2 bases, with 2 bases between them. The CDR3 coding sequence is TGTGCCAGCAGCTTATTCACAGATACGCAGTATTTT. Residues: CASSLFTDTQYF.

The gene calls are TRBV12-3 or TRBV12-4 and TRBJ2-1; perhaps TRBD2 as D (5 bases). The ends were cut back, 2 bases at V and 9 bases at J, with 11 bases in the middle. CDR3 length equals 13 residues. The CDR3 loop is CASSLKGAGEQFF. In nucleotides, the CDR3 is TGTGCCAGCAGTTTAAAGGGAGCCGGTGAGCAGTTCTTC.

This clonotype was seen repeatedly, ten times or more. The chain uses TRBV20-1 and TRBJ2-7; 15 nucleotides match TRBD2. Germline V gives CDR1 DFQATT, CDR2 SNEGSKA (reference sequence). J gave up 0 bases and V 2 bases, and 8 bases lay outside the gene matches. The CDR3 runs to 18 residues. CDR3 nucleotides: TGCAGTGCTAGACCCGATCCGGGACTAGCGGGAGGCTCCTACGAGCAGTACTTC. It specifies CSARPDPGLAGGSYEQYF.

This chain's CDR3 is CSAPRSPGYNEQFF. The DNA for the CDR3 is TGCAGTGCTCCCAGGTCCCCGGGCTACAATGAGCAGTTCTTC. The chain carries TRBV20-1 and TRBJ2-1; D gene ambiguous. CDR3 length: 14 amino acids. Trimming shortened V by 5 bases and J by 3 bases, and 14 bases separated the two germline ends. Germline V CDR1 and CDR2: DFQATT, SNEGSKA (reference sequence).

This clonotype was recorded at least ten times. The chain has TRBV7-9 and TRBJ2-3; TRBD1 matches 7 bases. Germline V lookup: CDR1 SEHNR, CDR2 FQNEAQ (reference sequence). V was pared by 5 bases and J by 0 bases, with 8 bases of the junction left unmatched. This CDR3 contains 16 residues. CDR3 DNA: TGTGCCAGCAGCACGGTCAACAGGGGTAGCACAGATACGCAGTATTTT. It codes for CASSTVNRGSTDTQYF.

This clonotype was seen more than once but under ten times. The gene calls are TRBV7-3 and TRBJ2-2; D remains unclear. CDR1 is SGHTA, CDR2 FQGTGA, per germline. V lost 0 bases to trimming and J lost 8 bases, with 4 bases between them. This CDR3 is built from 12 residues. The CDR3 DNA reads TGTGCCAGCAGCTTAACGCAAGGGGAGCTGTTTTTT. Translated, it gives CASSLTQGELFF. Full variable domain (outside the CDR3, taken from reference TRBV7-3 and TRBJ2-2): GAGVSQTPSNKVTEKGKYVELRCDPISGHTALYWYRQSLGQGPEFLIYFQGTGAADDSGLPNDRFFAVRPEGSVSTLKIQRTERGDSAVYLCASSLTQGELFFGEGSRLTVL.

This clonotype came up a few times. This rearrangement joins TRBV7-9 to TRBJ2-7; D might be TRBD1 (5 bases). This CDR3 spans 15 amino acids. Trimming shortened V by 6 bases and J by 5 bases, and 20 bases separated the two germline ends. The germline V gene has CDR1 SEHNR and CDR2 FQNEAQ (reference sequence). This CDR3 reads CASRPTTQVFDEQYF. The CDR3 DNA follows: TGTGCCAGCAGACCTACTACACAGGTTTTCGACGAGCAGTACTTC.

This clonotype was recorded many times. The rearrangement joins TRBV12-3 or TRBV12-4 to TRBJ2-7; D uncertain. The CDR3 length is 14 residues. Trimming removed 3 bases from V and 6 bases from J, with 15 bases in between. CDR3 sequence reads: CASSFMGSDSEQYF. The CDR3 coding sequence is TGTGCCAGCAGTTTCATGGGCTCGGATTCCGAGCAGTACTTC.

There are a few counts of this clonotype. The rearrangement uses TRBV12-3 or TRBV12-4 and TRBJ2-5, with D perhaps being TRBD1 or TRBD2 (5 bases each). This CDR3 is 15 amino acids long. Trimming pared 5 bases from V and 1 base from J, leaving 14 bases between. The CDR3 is CASSGGSGPQETQYF. As DNA, the CDR3 is TGTGCCAGCAGTGGCGGGTCGGGACCCCAAGAGACCCAGTACTTC.

The chain is built from TRBV27 and TRBJ2-4, with 9 bases identical to TRBD1. This CDR3 has 13 residues. V lost 7 bases, J lost 8 bases, and 6 bases stayed unmatched. CDR1 and CDR2 from the germline V gene are MNHEY and SMNVEV (reference sequence). Here the CDR3 DNA reads TGTGCCAGCACCGGACAGGGGATGCACATTCAGTACTTC. Protein product: CASTGQGMHIQYF.

The chain has TRBV6-2 or TRBV6-3 and TRBJ2-3; 9 bases match TRBD1. Germline V gives CDR1 MNHEY, CDR2 SVGEGT. CDR3 length: 14 residues. Trimming took 4 bases from V and 9 from J; bases not matched to a gene: 8. CDR3 in DNA: TGTGCCAGCAGTTCCGGGACAGGGTCGATAACGCAGTATTTT. It encodes CASSSGTGSITQYF.

This chain joins TRBV7-2 and TRBJ2-7, with 12 positions matching TRBD2. The J segment lost 0 bases and the V segment lost 5 bases, leaving 8 bases of the junction unmatched. This CDR3 region has 17 residues. Per germline, CDR1 SGHTA and CDR2 FQGNSA. The CDR3 here is CASSRGLAGLSSYEQYF. CDR3 coding DNA: TGTGCCAGCAGCCGAGGACTAGCGGGATTGAGCTCCTACGAGCAGTACTTC.

Many counts were recorded for this clonotype. The chain employs TRBV20-1 and TRBJ2-1; 7 nucleotides align to TRBD2. V lost 6 bases to trimming and J lost 8 bases; unmatched junction nucleotides: 13. The germline V gene has CDR1 DFQATT and CDR2 SNEGSKA (reference sequence). This CDR3 region has 14 residues. The CDR3 bases are TGCAGTGCGAGGTCGGCGGGAGCGGTGTATGAGCAGTTCTTC. This encodes CSARSAGAVYEQFF.

This clonotype occurred many times. This chain connects TRBV29-1 to TRBJ2-1, with 11 bases that match TRBD2. Germline V lookup: CDR1 SQVTM, CDR2 ANQGSEA. This CDR3 is built from 15 residues. V shed 7 bases and J 7 bases; nucleotides not matched to a gene: 12. The CDR3 reads CSAPGSGRAGNEQFF. DNA for the CDR3: TGCAGCGCCCCAGGTAGCGGGAGGGCGGGAAATGAGCAGTTCTTC.

The chain recombines TRBV4-3 with TRBJ2-7, with a tentative D call TRBD2 (6 bases). V gave up 1 base and J gave up 5 bases, with 15 bases separating them. The CDR3 consists of 15 residues. CDR1 and CDR2 (germline): LGHNA, YSLEER. The CDR3 bases are TGCGCCAGCAGCCAAGCCCGACTAGGGACCCACGAGCAGTACTTC. It is translated as CASSQARLGTHEQYF.

This clonotype was seen at least ten times. The genes are TRBV15 and TRBJ2-7; 7 bases match TRBD2. V trimming: 0 bases; J trimming: 3 bases; junction bases outside the gene matches: 11. The length of the CDR3 is 17 residues. The germline CDR1 and CDR2 sequences are LNHNV and YYDKDF (reference sequence). CDR3 in amino acids: CATSREAGKGVFYEQYF. The CDR3 nucleotides read TGTGCCACCAGCAGAGAAGCGGGGAAAGGTGTTTTCTACGAGCAGTACTTC.

The chain links TRBV20-1 to TRBJ2-3, with TRBD2 identical over 7 bases. V lost 5 bases, J lost 2 bases, and 4 bases stayed unmatched. Germline CDR1 DFQATT, CDR2 SNEGSKA (reference sequence). The CDR3 contains 13 residues. The CDR3 region has the DNA TGCAGTGCTGTCGGGGGGTCCACAGATACGCAGTATTTT. This codes for CSAVGGSTDTQYF.

This clonotype occurred a few times. As DNA, the CDR3 is TGTGCCAGCAGTTTAGTTTTTTCGGCGGACACTTCAACTAATGAAAAACTGTTTTTT. Its protein is CASSLVFSADTSTNEKLFF. This chain links TRBV28 with TRBJ1-4, with D possibly TRBD1 on 5 matching bases. Germline V CDR1 and CDR2: MDHEN, SYDVKM. The CDR3 extends over 19 amino acids. V shed 2 bases and J shed 0 bases, with 19 bases lying between them.

This clonotype was recorded a few times. V is TRBV5-1 and J is TRBJ2-3, with 13 bases matching TRBD2. CDR1 is SGHRS and CDR2 is YFSETQ in the germline V gene. This CDR3 is built from 16 residues. Trimming cost V 2 bases and J 5 bases; bases outside gene matches: 5. CDR3 in DNA: TGCGCCAGCAGCTTTAGGACTAGCGGGAGCGGAGATACGCAGTATTTT. Translation: CASSFRTSGSGDTQYF.

This clonotype was seen repeatedly, ten times or more. This chain uses TRBV28 with TRBJ2-7; TRBD1 agrees at 7 bases. The V gene end was trimmed by 2 bases and the J gene end by 4 bases; junction bases not matched to a gene: 5. The CDR3 contains 14 residues. In germline, CDR1 is MDHEN, CDR2 SYDVKM. The CDR3 region is CASSLIGTEYEQYF. The DNA for the CDR3 is TGTGCCAGCAGTTTAATAGGGACAGAATACGAGCAGTACTTC.

This clonotype was counted a few times. V gene TRBV5-1 combines with J gene TRBJ2-7; 14 bases fit TRBD2. The V gene's germline CDR1 is SGHRS and CDR2 YFSETQ. The V segment lost 4 bases and the J segment 7 bases; nucleotides outside the gene matches: 16. CDR3 size: 18 residues. CDR3 DNA: TGCGCCAGCAGCCATGGACTAGCGGGAGGACCACAGGGGGAAGAGCAGTACTTC. Amino acids: CASSHGLAGGPQGEEQYF.

J is TRBJ1-2 and V is TRBV20-1; D perhaps matches TRBD1 (6 bases). The V end lost 3 bases, the J end lost 7 bases, and 15 bases lay between the germline ends. This CDR3 has 13 residues. The germline V gene encodes CDR1 DFQATT and CDR2 SNEGSKA (reference sequence). CDR3 in amino acids: CSASSTGYGGYTF. The CDR3 nucleotides are TGCAGTGCTAGCAGCACAGGGTATGGTGGCTACACCTTC.

V is TRBV7-3 and J is TRBJ2-2, with a tentative D call TRBD2 (6 bases). Germline CDR1 and CDR2: SGHTA and FQGTGA. The CDR3 is made up of 16 amino acids. Trimming removed 4 bases at V and 0 bases at J, with 12 bases between. The CDR3 loop reads CASSSEGRTNTGELFF. The CDR3 DNA reads TGTGCCAGCAGCTCCGAGGGGAGGACGAACACCGGGGAGCTGTTTTTT.